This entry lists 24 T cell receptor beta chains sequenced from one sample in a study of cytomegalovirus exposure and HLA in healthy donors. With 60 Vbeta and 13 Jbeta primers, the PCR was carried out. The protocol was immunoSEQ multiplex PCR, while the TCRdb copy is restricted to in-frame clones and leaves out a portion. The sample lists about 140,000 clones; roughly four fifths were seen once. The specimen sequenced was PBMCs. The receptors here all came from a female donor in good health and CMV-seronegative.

The DNA for the CDR3 is TGTGCCAGCAGGATCCCGGGAGTCAATGAGCAGTTCTTC. As protein: CASRIPGVNEQFF. The chain employs TRBV11-3 and TRBJ2-1; D is perhaps TRBD2 (6 bases). CDR1 is SGHNT, CDR2 YENEEA, per germline. Trimming shortened V by 6 bases and J by 6 bases, and 12 bases separated the two germline ends. The CDR3 has 13 residues. Using reference TRBV11-3 and TRBJ2-1 for the parts outside the CDR3, the full variable domain is EAGVVQSPRYKIIEKKQPVAFWCNPISGHNTLYWYLQNLGQGPELLIRYENEEAVDDSQLPKDRFSAERLKGVDSTLKIQPAELGDSAVYLCASRIPGVNEQFFGPGTRLTVL.

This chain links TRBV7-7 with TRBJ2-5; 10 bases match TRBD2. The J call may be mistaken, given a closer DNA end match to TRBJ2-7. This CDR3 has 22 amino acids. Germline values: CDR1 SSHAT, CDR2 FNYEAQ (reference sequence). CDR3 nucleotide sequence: TGTGCCAGCAGCCCACCGGGCCTAGCGGGGGTCCGGATCCGGAGAGGCTCCTACGAGCAGTACTTC. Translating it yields CASSPPGLAGVRIRRGSYEQYF.

CDR3 sequence reads: CATTRSSSYNEQFF. The CDR3 DNA reads as TGTGCCACCACCCGATCCAGCTCCTACAATGAGCAGTTCTTC. The chain is built from TRBV9 and TRBJ2-1; D remains ambiguous. The CDR3 runs to 14 residues. Trimming took 9 bases from V and 0 from J, leaving 13 bases between them. The V gene's germline CDR1 is SGDLS and CDR2 YYNGEE.

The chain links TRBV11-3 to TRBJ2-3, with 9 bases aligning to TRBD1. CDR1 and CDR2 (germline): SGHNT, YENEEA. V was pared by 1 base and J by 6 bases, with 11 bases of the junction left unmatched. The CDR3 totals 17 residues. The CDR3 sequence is CASSLGSGTGTHDTQYF. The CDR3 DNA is TGTGCCAGCAGCTTAGGATCCGGGACAGGGACCCATGATACGCAGTATTTT.

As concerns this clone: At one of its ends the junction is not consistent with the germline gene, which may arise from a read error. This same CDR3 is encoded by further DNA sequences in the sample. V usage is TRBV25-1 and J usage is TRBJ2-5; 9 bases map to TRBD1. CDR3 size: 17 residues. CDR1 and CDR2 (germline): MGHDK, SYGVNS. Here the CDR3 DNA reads TGTGCTAGCAGTGATACTCACCCGGGACAGGGTATGGAGACCCAGTACTTC. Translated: CASSDTHPGQGMETQYF.

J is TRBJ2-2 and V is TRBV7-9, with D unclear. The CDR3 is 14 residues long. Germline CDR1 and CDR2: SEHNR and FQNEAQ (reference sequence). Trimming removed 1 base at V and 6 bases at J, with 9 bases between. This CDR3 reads CASSLDSGSGELFF. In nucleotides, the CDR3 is TGTGCCAGCAGCTTAGACTCGGGTTCCGGGGAGCTGTTTTTT.

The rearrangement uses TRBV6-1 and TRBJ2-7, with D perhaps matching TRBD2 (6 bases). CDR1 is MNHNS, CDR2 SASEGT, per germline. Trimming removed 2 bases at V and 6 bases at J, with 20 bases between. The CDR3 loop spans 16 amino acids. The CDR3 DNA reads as TGTGCCAGCAGTGAACAGCGGAGCGGCGCGGAGGGCGAGCAGTACTTC. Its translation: CASSEQRSGAEGEQYF.

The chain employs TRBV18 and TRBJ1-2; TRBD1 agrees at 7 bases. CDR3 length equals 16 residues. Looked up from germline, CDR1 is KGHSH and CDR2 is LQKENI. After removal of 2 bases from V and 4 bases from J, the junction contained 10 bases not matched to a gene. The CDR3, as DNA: TGTGCCAGCTCACCAACCCGACAGGGCGAAATCTATGGCTACACCTTC. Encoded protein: CASSPTRQGEIYGYTF. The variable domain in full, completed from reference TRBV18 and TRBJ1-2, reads NAGVMQNPRHLVRRRGQEARLRCSPMKGHSHVYWYRQLPEEGLKFMVYLQKENIIDESGMPKERFSAEFPKEGPSILRIQQVVRGDSAAYFCASSPTRQGEIYGYTFGSGTRLTVV.

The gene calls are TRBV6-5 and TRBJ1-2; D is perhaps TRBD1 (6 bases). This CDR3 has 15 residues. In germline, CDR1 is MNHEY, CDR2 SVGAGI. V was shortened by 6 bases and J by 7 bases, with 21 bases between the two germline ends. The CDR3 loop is CASSYYGRGGTGYTF. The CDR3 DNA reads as TGTGCCAGCAGCTATTATGGGAGGGGGGGTACTGGCTACACCTTC.

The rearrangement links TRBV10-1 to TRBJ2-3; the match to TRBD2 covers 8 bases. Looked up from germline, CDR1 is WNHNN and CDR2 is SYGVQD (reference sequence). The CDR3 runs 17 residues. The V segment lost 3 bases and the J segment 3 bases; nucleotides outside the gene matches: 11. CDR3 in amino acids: CASSDPTGLEGTDTQYF. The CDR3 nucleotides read TGCGCCAGCAGTGACCCGACGGGACTAGAAGGGACAGATACGCAGTATTTT.

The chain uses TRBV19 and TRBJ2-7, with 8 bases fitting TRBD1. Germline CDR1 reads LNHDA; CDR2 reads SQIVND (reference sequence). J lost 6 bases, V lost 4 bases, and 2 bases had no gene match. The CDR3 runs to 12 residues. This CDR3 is CASSRTGSEQYF. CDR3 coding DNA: TGTGCCAGTAGTAGGACAGGGAGCGAGCAGTACTTC.

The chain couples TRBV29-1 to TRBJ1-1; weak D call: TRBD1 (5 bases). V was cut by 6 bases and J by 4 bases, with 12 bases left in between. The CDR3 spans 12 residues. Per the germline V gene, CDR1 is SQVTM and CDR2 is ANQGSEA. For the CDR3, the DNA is TGCAGCGTGCGGGGGGGGAGCACTGAAGCTTTCTTT. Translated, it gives CSVRGGSTEAFF.

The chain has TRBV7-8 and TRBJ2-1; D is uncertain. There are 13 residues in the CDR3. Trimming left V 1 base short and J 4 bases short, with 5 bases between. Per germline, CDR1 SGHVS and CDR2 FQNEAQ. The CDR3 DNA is TGTGCCAGCAGCTTAGGGGCTTACAATGAGCAGTTCTTC. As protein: CASSLGAYNEQFF.

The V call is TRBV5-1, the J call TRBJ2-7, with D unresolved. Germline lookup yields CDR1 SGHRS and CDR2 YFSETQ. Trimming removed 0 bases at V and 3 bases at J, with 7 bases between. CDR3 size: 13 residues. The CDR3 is CASSLETGYEQYF. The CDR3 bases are TGCGCCAGCAGCTTGGAAACCGGCTACGAGCAGTACTTC.

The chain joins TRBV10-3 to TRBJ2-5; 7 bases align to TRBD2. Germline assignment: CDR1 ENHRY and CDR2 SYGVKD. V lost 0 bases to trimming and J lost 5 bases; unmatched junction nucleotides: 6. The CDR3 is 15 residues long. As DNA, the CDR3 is TGTGCCATCAGTGAGTCGAGCGGGGCCGGTGAGACCCAGTACTTC. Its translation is CAISESSGAGETQYF.

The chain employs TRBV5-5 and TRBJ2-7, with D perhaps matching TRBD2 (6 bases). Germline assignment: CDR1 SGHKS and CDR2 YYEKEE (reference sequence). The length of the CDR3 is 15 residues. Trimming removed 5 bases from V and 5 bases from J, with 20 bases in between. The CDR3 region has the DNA TGTGCCAGCAGGACTAATTTCGGGGGACGAGACGAGCAGTACTTC. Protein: CASRTNFGGRDEQYF.

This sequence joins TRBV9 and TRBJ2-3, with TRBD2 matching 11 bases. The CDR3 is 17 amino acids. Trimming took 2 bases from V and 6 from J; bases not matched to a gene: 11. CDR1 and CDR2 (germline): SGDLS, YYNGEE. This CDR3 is CASSVPLAGGRRDTQYF. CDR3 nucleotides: TGTGCCAGCAGCGTTCCCCTAGCGGGGGGACGCAGGGATACGCAGTATTTT.

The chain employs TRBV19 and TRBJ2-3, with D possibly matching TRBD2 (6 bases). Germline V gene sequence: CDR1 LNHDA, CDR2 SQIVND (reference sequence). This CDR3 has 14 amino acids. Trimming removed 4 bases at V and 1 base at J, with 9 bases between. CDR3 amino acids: CASSNPGGTDTQYF. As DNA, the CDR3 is TGTGCCAGTAGTAACCCGGGGGGCACAGATACGCAGTATTTT.

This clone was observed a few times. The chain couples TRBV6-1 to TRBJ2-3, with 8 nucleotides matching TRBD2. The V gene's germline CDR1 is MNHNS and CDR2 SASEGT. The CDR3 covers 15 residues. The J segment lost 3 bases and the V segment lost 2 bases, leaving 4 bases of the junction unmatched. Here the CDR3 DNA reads TGTGCCAGCAGTGAACAACTAGCGGAGACAGATACGCAGTATTTT. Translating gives CASSEQLAETDTQYF.

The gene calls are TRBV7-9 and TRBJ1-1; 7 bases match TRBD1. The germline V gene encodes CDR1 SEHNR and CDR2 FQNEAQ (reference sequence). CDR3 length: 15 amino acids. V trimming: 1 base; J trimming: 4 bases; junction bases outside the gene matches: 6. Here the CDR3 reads CASSLEGGAGTEAFF. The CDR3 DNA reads TGTGCCAGCAGCTTAGAAGGGGGCGCTGGCACTGAAGCTTTCTTT.

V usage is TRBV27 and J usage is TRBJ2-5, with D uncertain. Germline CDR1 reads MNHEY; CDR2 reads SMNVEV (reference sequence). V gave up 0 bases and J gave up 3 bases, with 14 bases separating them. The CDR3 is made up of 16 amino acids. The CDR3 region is CASSLSVERPEETQYF. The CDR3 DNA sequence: TGTGCCAGCAGTTTATCGGTGGAGCGTCCGGAAGAGACCCAGTACTTC.

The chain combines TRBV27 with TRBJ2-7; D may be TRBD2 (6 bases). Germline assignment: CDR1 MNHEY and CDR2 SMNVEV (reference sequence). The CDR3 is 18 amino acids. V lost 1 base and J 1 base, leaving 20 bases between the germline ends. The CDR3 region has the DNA TGTGCCAGCAGTTTATTTCAACGGGGGAGCCACGAATCCTACGAGCAGTACTTC. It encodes CASSLFQRGSHESYEQYF.

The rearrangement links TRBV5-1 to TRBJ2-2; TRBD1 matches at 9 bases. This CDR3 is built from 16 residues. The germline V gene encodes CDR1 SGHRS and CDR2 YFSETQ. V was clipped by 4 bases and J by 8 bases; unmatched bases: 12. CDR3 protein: CASSVTQGALRGELFF. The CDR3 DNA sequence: TGCGCCAGCAGCGTGACACAGGGGGCGCTTCGTGGGGAGCTGTTTTTT.

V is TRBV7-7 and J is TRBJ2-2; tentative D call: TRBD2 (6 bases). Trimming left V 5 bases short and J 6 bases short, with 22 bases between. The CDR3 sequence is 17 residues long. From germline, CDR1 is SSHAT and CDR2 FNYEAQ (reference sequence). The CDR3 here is CASSRIIREVSAGELFF. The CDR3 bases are TGTGCCAGCAGCCGTATCATTAGGGAGGTCTCCGCCGGGGAGCTGTTTTTT. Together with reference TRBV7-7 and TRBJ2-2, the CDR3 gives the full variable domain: GAGVSQSPRYKVTKRGQDVTLRCDPISSHATLYWYQQALGQGPEFLTYFNYEAQPDKSGLPSDRFSAERPEGSISTLTIQRTEQRDSAMYRCASSRIIREVSAGELFFGEGSRLTVL.